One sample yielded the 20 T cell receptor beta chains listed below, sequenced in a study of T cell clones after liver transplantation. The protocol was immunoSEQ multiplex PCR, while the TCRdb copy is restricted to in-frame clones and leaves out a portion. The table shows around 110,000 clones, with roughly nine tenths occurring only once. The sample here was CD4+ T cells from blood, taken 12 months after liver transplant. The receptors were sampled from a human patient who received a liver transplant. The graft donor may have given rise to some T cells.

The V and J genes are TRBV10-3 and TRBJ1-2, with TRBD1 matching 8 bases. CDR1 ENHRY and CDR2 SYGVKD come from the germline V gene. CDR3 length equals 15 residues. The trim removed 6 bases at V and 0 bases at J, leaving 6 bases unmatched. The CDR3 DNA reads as TGTGCCATCAGCGCCCCGGACAGGGCTAACTATGGCTACACCTTC. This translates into CAISAPDRANYGYTF.

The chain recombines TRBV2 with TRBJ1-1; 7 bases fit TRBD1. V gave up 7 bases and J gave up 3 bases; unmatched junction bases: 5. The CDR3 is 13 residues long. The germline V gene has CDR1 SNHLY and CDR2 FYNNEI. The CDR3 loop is CASTFGQDTEAFF. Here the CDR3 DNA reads TGTGCCAGCACCTTTGGACAGGACACTGAAGCTTTCTTT.

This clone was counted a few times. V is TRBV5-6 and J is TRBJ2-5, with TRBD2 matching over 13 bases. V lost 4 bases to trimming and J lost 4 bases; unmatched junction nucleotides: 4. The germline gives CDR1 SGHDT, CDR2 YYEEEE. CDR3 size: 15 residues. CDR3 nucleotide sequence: TGTGCCAGCAGCAAACTAGCGGGAGGGAGAGAGACCCAGTACTTC. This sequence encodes CASSKLAGGRETQYF. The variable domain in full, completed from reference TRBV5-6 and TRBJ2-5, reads DAGVTQSPTHLIKTRGQQVTLRCSPKSGHDTVSWYQQALGQGPQFIFQYYEEEERQRGNFPDRFSGHQFPNYSSELNVNALLLGDSALYLCASSKLAGGRETQYFGPGTRLLVL.

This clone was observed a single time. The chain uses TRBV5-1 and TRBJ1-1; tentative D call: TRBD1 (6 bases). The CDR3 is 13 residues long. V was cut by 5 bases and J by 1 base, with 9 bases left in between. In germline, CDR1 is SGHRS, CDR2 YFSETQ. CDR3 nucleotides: TGCGCCAGCAGAACGACAGGGAACACTGAAGCTTTCTTT. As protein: CASRTTGNTEAFF.

CDR3 DNA sequence: TGTGCCAGCAGCTTGGTAGGACTTTCGAACACTGAAGCTTTCTTT. Protein: CASSLVGLSNTEAFF. The rearrangement joins TRBV5-4 to TRBJ1-1; D remains unclear. Germline CDR1 reads SGHNT; CDR2 reads YYREEE (reference sequence). This CDR3 spans 15 amino acids. Trimming took off 0 bases at V and 1 base at J, with 10 bases between the two ends.

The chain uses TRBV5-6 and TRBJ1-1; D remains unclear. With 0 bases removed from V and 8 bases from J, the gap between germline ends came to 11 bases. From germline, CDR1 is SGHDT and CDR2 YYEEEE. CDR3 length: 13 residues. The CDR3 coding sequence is TGTGCCAGCAGCTTGGGGGTAGGAGGGGAAGCTTTCTTT. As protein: CASSLGVGGEAFF.

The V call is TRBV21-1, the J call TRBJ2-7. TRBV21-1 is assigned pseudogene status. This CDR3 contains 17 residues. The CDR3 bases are TGTGCCAGCAGCAAAGCGCCCAGGGAGTTAGGGACCTACGAGCAGTACTTC. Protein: CASSKAPRELGTYEQYF.

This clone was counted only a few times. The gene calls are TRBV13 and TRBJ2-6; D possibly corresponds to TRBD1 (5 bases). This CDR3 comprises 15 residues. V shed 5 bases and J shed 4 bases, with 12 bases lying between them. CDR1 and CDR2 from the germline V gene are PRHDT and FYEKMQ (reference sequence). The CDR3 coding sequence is TGTGCCAGCAGCGTCCAGGGAATAGGGGCCAACGTCCTGACTTTC. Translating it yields CASSVQGIGANVLTF.

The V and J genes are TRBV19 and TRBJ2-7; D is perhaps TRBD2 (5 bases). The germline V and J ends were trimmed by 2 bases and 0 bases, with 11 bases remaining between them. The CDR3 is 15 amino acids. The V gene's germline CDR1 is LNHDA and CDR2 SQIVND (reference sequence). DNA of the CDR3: TGTGCCAGTAGTATAATGGCGGGTCTCTCCTACGAGCAGTACTTC. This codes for CASSIMAGLSYEQYF.

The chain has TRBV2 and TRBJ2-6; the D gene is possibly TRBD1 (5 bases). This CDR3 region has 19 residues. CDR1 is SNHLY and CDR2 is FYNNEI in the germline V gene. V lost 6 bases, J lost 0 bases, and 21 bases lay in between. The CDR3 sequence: CASSPAFWDTGSGANVLTF. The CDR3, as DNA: TGTGCCAGCAGCCCCGCATTTTGGGATACAGGCTCTGGGGCCAACGTCCTGACTTTC.

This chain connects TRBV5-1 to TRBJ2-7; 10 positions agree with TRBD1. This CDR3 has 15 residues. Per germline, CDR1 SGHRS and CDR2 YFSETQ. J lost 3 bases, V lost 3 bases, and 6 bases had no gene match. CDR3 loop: CASSSVGTGVYEQYF. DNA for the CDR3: TGCGCCAGCAGCTCGGTCGGGACAGGGGTCTACGAGCAGTACTTC.

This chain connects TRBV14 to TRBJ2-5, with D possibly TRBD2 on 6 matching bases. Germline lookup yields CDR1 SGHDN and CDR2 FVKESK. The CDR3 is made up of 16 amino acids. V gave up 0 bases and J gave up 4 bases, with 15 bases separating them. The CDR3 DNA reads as TGTGCCAGCAGCCAAGAACGGGGAGGAGTGGGAGAGACCCAGTACTTC. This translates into CASSQERGGVGETQYF. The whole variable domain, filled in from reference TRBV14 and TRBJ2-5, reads EAGVTQFPSHSVIEKGQTVTLRCDPISGHDNLYWYRRVMGKEIKFLLHFVKESKQDESGMPNNRFLAERTGGTYSTLKVQPAELEDSGVYFCASSQERGGVGETQYFGPGTRLLVL.

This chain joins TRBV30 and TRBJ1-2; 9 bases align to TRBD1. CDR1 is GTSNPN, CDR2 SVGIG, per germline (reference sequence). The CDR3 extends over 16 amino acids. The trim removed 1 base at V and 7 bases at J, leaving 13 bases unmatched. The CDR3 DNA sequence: TGTGCCTGGAGTGAACTTACCCCGGGACAGGGAGGTGGCTACACCTTC. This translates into CAWSELTPGQGGGYTF.

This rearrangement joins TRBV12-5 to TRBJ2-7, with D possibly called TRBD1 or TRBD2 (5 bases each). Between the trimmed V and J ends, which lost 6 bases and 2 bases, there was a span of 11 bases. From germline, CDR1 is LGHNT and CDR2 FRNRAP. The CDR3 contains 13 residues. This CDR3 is CASGWDGTYEQYF. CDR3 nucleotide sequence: TGTGCTAGTGGCTGGGACGGCACCTACGAGCAGTACTTC.

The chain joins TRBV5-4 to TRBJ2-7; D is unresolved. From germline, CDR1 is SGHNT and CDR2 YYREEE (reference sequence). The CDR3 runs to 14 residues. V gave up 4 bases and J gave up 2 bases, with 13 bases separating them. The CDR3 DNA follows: TGTGCCAGCAGCCCTATGCCCCAAGCCTACGAGCAGTACTTC. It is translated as CASSPMPQAYEQYF.

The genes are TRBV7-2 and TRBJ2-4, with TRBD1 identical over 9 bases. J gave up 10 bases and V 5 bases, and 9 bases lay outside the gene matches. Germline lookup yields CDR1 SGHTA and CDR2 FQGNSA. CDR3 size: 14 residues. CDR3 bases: TGTGCCAGCAGCGTCCGGACAGGGGAGTCGATTCAGTACTTC. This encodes CASSVRTGESIQYF. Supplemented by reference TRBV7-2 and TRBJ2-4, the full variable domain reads GAGVSQSPSNKVTEKGKDVELRCDPISGHTALYWYRQSLGQGLEFLIYFQGNSAPDKSGLPSDRFSAERTGGSVSTLTIQRTQQEDSAVYLCASSVRTGESIQYFGAGTRLSVL.

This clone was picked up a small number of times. The CDR3 protein is CASSEVSFLARGYTF. The CDR3 DNA reads TGTGCCAGCAGTGAAGTTAGTTTTCTAGCGCGGGGCTACACCTTC. This chain links TRBV6-1 with TRBJ1-2; D is undetermined. CDR3 length: 15 residues. The V end lost 1 base, the J end lost 8 bases, and 17 bases lay between the germline ends. Germline V gene sequence: CDR1 MNHNS, CDR2 SASEGT.

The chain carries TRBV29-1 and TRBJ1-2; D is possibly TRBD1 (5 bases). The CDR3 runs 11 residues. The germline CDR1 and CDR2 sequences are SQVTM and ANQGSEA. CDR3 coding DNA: TGCAGTGCGGAGGCAGGGAAAGGCTACACCTTC. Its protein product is CSAEAGKGYTF.

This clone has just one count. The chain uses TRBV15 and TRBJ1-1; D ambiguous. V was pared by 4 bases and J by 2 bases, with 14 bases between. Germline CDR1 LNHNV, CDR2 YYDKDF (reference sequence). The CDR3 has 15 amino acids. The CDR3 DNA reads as TGTGCCACCAGCATGACCTTTACGGGTAACACTGAAGCTTTCTTT. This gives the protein CATSMTFTGNTEAFF.

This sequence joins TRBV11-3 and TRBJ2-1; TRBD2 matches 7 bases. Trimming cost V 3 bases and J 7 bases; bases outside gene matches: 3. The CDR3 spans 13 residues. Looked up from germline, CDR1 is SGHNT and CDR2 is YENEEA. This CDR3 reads CASSLGLLNEQFF. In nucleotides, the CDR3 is TGTGCCAGCAGCTTGGGACTACTTAATGAGCAGTTCTTC. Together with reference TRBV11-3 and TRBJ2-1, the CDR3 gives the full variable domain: EAGVVQSPRYKIIEKKQPVAFWCNPISGHNTLYWYLQNLGQGPELLIRYENEEAVDDSQLPKDRFSAERLKGVDSTLKIQPAELGDSAVYLCASSLGLLNEQFFGPGTRLTVL.